The rows below give T cell receptor beta chains drawn from one sample of a study of T cell clonotyping in hematopoietic cell transplantation. Libraries were prepared by immunoSEQ multiplex PCR; TCRdb keeps only in-frame clonotypes and omits some of them. The sample shows some 13,000 clones, approximately 80% of them seen only once. The input for sequencing was peripheral blood mononuclear cells, taken before stem cell transplant. These TCRs come from a man in his 60s with acute myeloid leukemia. Some clones in this sample may be carry-over from other donors' samples. Each CDR3 is given with its conserved first and last residue. Fields, in order: V gene, clone size, D gene, J gene, CDR3 DNA, CDR3 protein. A D gene is named only where the DNA matches it firmly. Clone sizes are given selectively: once, few, many, or a class where the clone is expanded.

v_gene: TRBV19
abundance: NA
d_gene: NA
j_gene: TRBJ1-1
CDR3nt: TGTGCCAGTAGTATAGGAGTGGGTACTGAAGCTTTCTTT
CDR3aa: CASSIGVGTEAFF

v_gene: TRBV7-9
abundance: NA
d_gene: NA
j_gene: TRBJ2-7
CDR3nt: TGTGCCAGCAGCTCCGGGACCTACGAGCAGTACTTC
CDR3aa: CASSSGTYEQYF

v_gene: TRBV5-6
abundance: NA
d_gene: TRBD2
j_gene: TRBJ2-5
CDR3nt: TGTGCCAGCAGCTTGAGGACTAGCGGGGGGGCCCGGGAGACCCAGTACTTC
CDR3aa: CASSLRTSGGARETQYF

v_gene: TRBV29-1
abundance: NA
d_gene: TRBD1
j_gene: TRBJ1-2
CDR3nt: TGCAGCGTTGAGGGACAGGGCCGTCCCCTAAAAGGCTACACCTTC
CDR3aa: CSVEGQGRPLKGYTF

v_gene: TRBV19
abundance: once
d_gene: NA
j_gene: TRBJ1-2
CDR3nt: TGTGCCAGTAGCCCGAAGGGTGGTGGCTACACCTTC
CDR3aa: CASSPKGGGYTF

v_gene: TRBV13
abundance: NA
d_gene: TRBD2
j_gene: TRBJ2-1
CDR3nt: TGTGCCAGCAGCCGCGTAGCGGGGGGGCGTTCCTACAATGAGCAGTTCTTC
CDR3aa: CASSRVAGGRSYNEQFF

v_gene: TRBV10-3
abundance: NA
d_gene: TRBD2
j_gene: TRBJ2-1
CDR3nt: TGTGCCATCAGTGACGGCGGGGGGGTCCACAATGAGCAGTTCTTC
CDR3aa: CAISDGGGVHNEQFF

v_gene: TRBV7-9
abundance: NA
d_gene: NA
j_gene: TRBJ2-3
CDR3nt: TGTGCCAGCAGCTTAGCGTTGAAGGAGGGCAGTAGCACAGATACGCAGTATTTT
CDR3aa: CASSLALKEGSSTDTQYF

v_gene: TRBV7-9
abundance: NA
d_gene: NA
j_gene: TRBJ1-2
CDR3nt: TGTGCCAGCAGCTCCTTCTCTGGGCCGAGGGAGGGCTACACCTTC
CDR3aa: CASSSFSGPREGYTF

v_gene: TRBV27
abundance: few
d_gene: NA
j_gene: TRBJ2-7
CDR3nt: TGTGCCAGCGGAGCCGGGACCGGGGCGAGCGAGCAGTACTTC
CDR3aa: CASGAGTGASEQYF

v_gene: TRBV25-1
abundance: few
d_gene: NA
j_gene: TRBJ1-1
CDR3nt: TGTGCCAGCGACACACCAGGGAGGGAGGCCACTGAAGCTTTCTTT
CDR3aa: CASDTPGREATEAFF

v_gene: TRBV7-9
abundance: NA
d_gene: TRBD1
j_gene: TRBJ2-3
CDR3nt: TGTGCCAGCAGCTTAGGGGACAGGGGGCCGGCAGATACGCAGTATTTT
CDR3aa: CASSLGDRGPADTQYF

v_gene: TRBV6-1
abundance: NA
d_gene: NA
j_gene: TRBJ1-4
CDR3nt: TGTGCCAGCCGGGAAGGGGGGGGGAATGAAAAACTGTTTTTT
CDR3aa: CASREGGGNEKLFF

v_gene: TRBV7-8
abundance: NA
d_gene: TRBD1
j_gene: TRBJ1-2
CDR3nt: TGTGCCAGCAGCTATGGGGGACAGACCTATGGCTACACCTTC
CDR3aa: CASSYGGQTYGYTF

v_gene: TRBV29-1
abundance: NA
d_gene: NA
j_gene: TRBJ2-5
CDR3nt: TGCAGCGTTGGGGTTGCGGAGACCCAGTACTTC
CDR3aa: CSVGVAETQYF

v_gene: TRBV7-6
abundance: few
d_gene: NA
j_gene: TRBJ2-6
CDR3nt: TGTGCCAGCAGCCCACAACGGAGCGTTCCCGTTAAACAACACTCTGGGGCCAACGTCCTGACTTTC
CDR3aa: CASSPQRSVPVKQHSGANVLTF

v_gene: TRBV7-2
abundance: NA
d_gene: TRBD2
j_gene: TRBJ2-1
CDR3nt: TGTGCCAGCAGCTTAGGGGTTAGCGGGGTGGTCGATGAGCAGTTCTTC
CDR3aa: CASSLGVSGVVDEQFF

v_gene: TRBV15
abundance: NA
d_gene: NA
j_gene: TRBJ1-2
CDR3nt: TGTGCCACCAGCAGAGTAGCGGGCAACTATGGCTACACCTTC
CDR3aa: CATSRVAGNYGYTF

v_gene: TRBV5-1
abundance: NA
d_gene: TRBD1
j_gene: TRBJ1-2
CDR3nt: TGCGCCAGCAGCTTAGGGACAGACTATGGCTACACCTTC
CDR3aa: CASSLGTDYGYTF

v_gene: TRBV5-1
abundance: NA
d_gene: TRBD1
j_gene: TRBJ2-3
CDR3nt: TGCGCCAGCAGCTATGGGACAGGGGCTAGCACAGATACGCAGTATTTT
CDR3aa: CASSYGTGASTDTQYF

v_gene: TRBV5-1
abundance: once
d_gene: TRBD2
j_gene: TRBJ2-1
CDR3nt: TGCGCCAGCAGCTTGAGTGCGGGGAGGGATGAGCAGTTCTTC
CDR3aa: CASSLSAGRDEQFF

v_gene: TRBV9
abundance: NA
d_gene: TRBD2
j_gene: TRBJ2-3
CDR3nt: TGTGCCAGCAGCGTCAGACTAGCGGGGGGCACAGATACGCAGTATTTT
CDR3aa: CASSVRLAGGTDTQYF

v_gene: TRBV2
abundance: NA
d_gene: NA
j_gene: TRBJ1-1
CDR3nt: TGTGCCAGCGGTGACGCAGGGGCCACGAACACTGAAGCTTTCTTT
CDR3aa: CASGDAGATNTEAFF

v_gene: TRBV5-1
abundance: NA
d_gene: TRBD2
j_gene: TRBJ2-5
CDR3nt: TGCGCCAGCAGCTTAGCGGGGGGCAATGGGGAGACCCAGTACTTC
CDR3aa: CASSLAGGNGETQYF

v_gene: TRBV6-5
abundance: NA
d_gene: NA
j_gene: TRBJ2-7
CDR3nt: TGTGCCAGCAGTTACTCCCCTGGCTCCTACGAGCAGTACTTC
CDR3aa: CASSYSPGSYEQYF

v_gene: TRBV10-2
abundance: NA
d_gene: NA
j_gene: TRBJ2-7
CDR3nt: TGCGCCAGCTGTCTGACAGCGACCTCATACGAGCAGTACTTC
CDR3aa: CASCLTATSYEQYF

v_gene: TRBV7-8
abundance: once
d_gene: NA
j_gene: TRBJ2-3
CDR3nt: TGTGCCAGCAGCCGGTGGGCGGGTGTCACAGATACGCAGTATTTT
CDR3aa: CASSRWAGVTDTQYF

v_gene: TRBV5-4
abundance: NA
d_gene: NA
j_gene: TRBJ2-3
CDR3nt: TGTGCCAGCAGCCAAGAGGACACCGATACGCAGTATTTT
CDR3aa: CASSQEDTDTQYF

v_gene: TRBV29-1
abundance: NA
d_gene: NA
j_gene: TRBJ1-1
CDR3nt: TGCAGCGTTCGCGCCACCGCGGGCACTGAAGCTTTCTTT
CDR3aa: CSVRATAGTEAFF

v_gene: TRBV5-4
abundance: NA
d_gene: TRBD1
j_gene: TRBJ1-6
CDR3nt: TGTGCCAGCAGCCAGGACAGGGGGGTCTCACCCCTCCACTTT
CDR3aa: CASSQDRGVSPLHF

v_gene: TRBV19
abundance: once
d_gene: TRBD2
j_gene: TRBJ2-3
CDR3nt: TGTGCCAGTAGTACCCAACTAGCGGGGGTTTCAGATACGCAGTATTTT
CDR3aa: CASSTQLAGVSDTQYF

v_gene: TRBV2
abundance: few
d_gene: TRBD2
j_gene: TRBJ2-1
CDR3nt: TGTGCCAGCGAGGCCGGGACTAGCGGGGGACTCTCCTACAATGAGCAGTTCTTC
CDR3aa: CASEAGTSGGLSYNEQFF

v_gene: TRBV6-5
abundance: NA
d_gene: NA
j_gene: TRBJ1-2
CDR3nt: TGTGCCAGCAGTTACTCGACGGCAGATTTACACTATGGCTACACCTTC
CDR3aa: CASSYSTADLHYGYTF

v_gene: TRBV4-3
abundance: NA
d_gene: TRBD1
j_gene: TRBJ1-2
CDR3nt: TGCGCCAGCAGCCAAGACCGGTGGCAGGGGGCAGATGGCTACACCTTC
CDR3aa: CASSQDRWQGADGYTF

v_gene: TRBV10-3
abundance: NA
d_gene: TRBD1
j_gene: TRBJ2-7
CDR3nt: TGTGCCATCAGTGAGTCTCAGGGGGCGCCGTACGAGCAGTACTTC
CDR3aa: CAISESQGAPYEQYF

v_gene: TRBV14
abundance: NA
d_gene: NA
j_gene: TRBJ2-3
CDR3nt: TGTGCCAGCAGCCCCGGACTCTACACAGATACGCAGTATTTT
CDR3aa: CASSPGLYTDTQYF

v_gene: TRBV12-2
abundance: NA
d_gene: NA
j_gene: TRBJ2-1
CDR3nt: TGTGCAAGTCGCTTATCTCCGGGACTAGCGGACAATGAGCAGTTCTTC
CDR3aa: CASRLSPGLADNEQFF

v_gene: TRBV10-3
abundance: NA
d_gene: NA
j_gene: TRBJ1-5
CDR3nt: TGTGCCATCAGTGAGAATCAGCCCCAGCATTTT
CDR3aa: CAISENQPQHF